What follows are 26 T cell receptor beta chains derived from one specimen sequenced in a study of response to subunit inactivated influenza vaccine. MiXCR, applied by TCRdb to the RT-PCR reads, yields one record per CDR3 protein. This table holds over 800,000 distinct CDR3 sequences, 21% found once. Source: PBMCs from blood, taken around 5 days after vaccination. The receptors originated from a man aged 45-65 years who received an inactivated influenza vaccine.

This clonotype turned up a few times. J is TRBJ2-1 and V is TRBV12-3 or TRBV12-4, with 8 bases identical to TRBD2. The length of the CDR3 is 16 residues. V shed 6 bases and J 9 bases; nucleotides not matched to a gene: 16. The CDR3 DNA follows: TGTGCCAGCAGCCATGACAGGACTAGCCCCACAGTTGAGCAGTTCTTC. Translating it yields CASSHDRTSPTVEQFF.

The chain employs TRBV18 and TRBJ2-7, with 7 positions matching TRBD1. The trim removed 5 bases at V and 2 bases at J, leaving 3 bases unmatched. Germline V gene sequence: CDR1 KGHSH, CDR2 LQKENI. This CDR3 is 13 amino acids long. The CDR3 is CASSNGQAYEQYF. The CDR3 nucleotides are TGTGCCAGCTCAAACGGACAGGCCTACGAGCAGTACTTC.

This chain connects TRBV4-2 to TRBJ1-6; D not resolved. Per the germline V gene, CDR1 is LGHNA and CDR2 is YNFKEQ. The CDR3 is made up of 14 amino acids. V lost 0 bases and J 8 bases, leaving 8 bases between the germline ends. The CDR3 DNA reads TGTGCCAGCAGCCAAGATCTCCGTGATTCACCCCTCCACTTT. Translation: CASSQDLRDSPLHF.

J is TRBJ2-1 and V is TRBV6-2 or TRBV6-3; D assignment may be TRBD1 or TRBD2 (5 bases each). V dropped 6 bases and J dropped 2 bases, with 14 bases sitting between them. The CDR3 has 15 residues. Germline-derived CDR1 and CDR2 are MNHEY and SVGEGT. CDR3 protein: CASRRAGSAYNEQFF. CDR3 sequence (DNA): TGTGCCAGCAGGCGGGCAGGGAGTGCCTACAATGAGCAGTTCTTC.

This chain uses TRBV5-1 with TRBJ1-2; the D gene is possibly TRBD1 (5 bases). The ends were cut back, 4 bases at V and 6 bases at J, with 19 bases in the middle. The CDR3 is 15 amino acids. Germline V gene sequence: CDR1 SGHRS, CDR2 YFSETQ. Here the CDR3 DNA reads TGCGCCAGCAGCCTACGCCGAGAAGGGGCCGATGGCTACACCTTC. As protein: CASSLRREGADGYTF.

The rearrangement joins TRBV2 to TRBJ2-3, with D perhaps matching TRBD1 or TRBD2 (5 bases each). This CDR3 spans 14 amino acids. Trimming removed 4 bases at V and 5 bases at J, with 13 bases between. CDR1 SNHLY and CDR2 FYNNEI come from the germline V gene. In DNA, the CDR3 is TGTGCCAGCAGTGTGTGGCAGGGAGAAGATACGCAGTATTTT. Translating it yields CASSVWQGEDTQYF. Based on the CDR3 plus reference TRBV2 and TRBJ2-3, the full variable domain is EPEVTQTPSHQVTQMGQEVILRCVPISNHLYFYWYRQILGQKVEFLVSFYNNEISEKSEIFDDQFSVERPDGSNFTLKIRSTKLEDSAMYFCASSVWQGEDTQYFGPGTRLTVL.

This clonotype turned up a few times. V is TRBV20-1 and J is TRBJ2-5; tentative D call: TRBD1 (6 bases). The CDR3 covers 14 residues. CDR1 is DFQATT and CDR2 is SNEGSKA in the germline V gene (reference sequence). Trimming shortened V by 2 bases and J by 5 bases, and 15 bases separated the two germline ends. Here the CDR3 DNA reads TGCAGTGCTAGATGGTCCAGGGGAGAGGAGACCCAGTACTTC. Its translation is CSARWSRGEETQYF.

This clonotype was found a few times. This sequence joins TRBV7-2 and TRBJ2-1, with 7 bases fitting TRBD2. J gave up 10 bases and V 5 bases, and 11 bases lay outside the gene matches. CDR3 length: 14 amino acids. From germline, CDR1 is SGHTA and CDR2 FQGNSA. The DNA for the CDR3 is TGTGCCAGCAGCCGAAATCCCGCCGGGGGGGAGCAGTTCTTC. This codes for CASSRNPAGGEQFF. The full variable domain, in which reference TRBV7-2 and TRBJ2-1 provide the parts outside the CDR3, is GAGVSQSPSNKVTEKGKDVELRCDPISGHTALYWYRQSLGQGLEFLIYFQGNSAPDKSGLPSDRFSAERTGGSVSTLTIQRTQQEDSAVYLCASSRNPAGGEQFFGPGTRLTVL.

The chain uses TRBV6-1 and TRBJ2-2, with 9 bases that match TRBD2. The V segment lost 7 bases and the J segment 5 bases; nucleotides outside the gene matches: 11. The CDR3 runs 16 residues. Germline V gene data show CDR1 as MNHNS and CDR2 as SASEGT. CDR3 amino acids: CASNKKRGARTGELFF. Written as DNA, the CDR3 is TGTGCCAGCAACAAAAAGCGGGGGGCGCGGACCGGGGAGCTGTTTTTT.

V is TRBV6-2 or TRBV6-3 and J is TRBJ2-3; 12 bases line up with TRBD2. V lost 6 bases, J lost 9 bases, and 13 bases stayed unmatched. This CDR3 has 16 amino acids. Germline V gene data show CDR1 as MNHEY and CDR2 as SVGEGT. CDR3 DNA sequence: TGTGCCAGCAGCTTTCCGAAGACTAGCGGGAGCTCGACGCAGTATTTT. This gives the protein CASSFPKTSGSSTQYF.

This clonotype has at least ten counts. The CDR3 region is CSATTGGSYNSPLHF. CDR3 DNA: TGCAGTGCAACTACAGGGGGCTCGTATAATTCACCCCTCCACTTT. The V and J genes are TRBV20-1 and TRBJ1-6, with 9 positions matching TRBD1. Germline assignment: CDR1 DFQATT and CDR2 SNEGSKA (reference sequence). The junction had 7 bases not matched to a gene; V was cut back by 6 bases and J by 4 bases. This CDR3 is 15 amino acids long.

This clonotype was detected a few times. The chain has TRBV10-3 and TRBJ1-1, with D maybe TRBD1 (6 bases). From germline, CDR1 is ENHRY and CDR2 SYGVKD. The CDR3 contains 15 residues. V lost 8 bases to trimming and J lost 0 bases, with 16 bases between them. CDR3 coding DNA: TGTGCCATCGGGGGCGCCGGCCCCCTGAACACTGAAGCTTTCTTT. Translation: CAIGGAGPLNTEAFF.

This clonotype showed up just a few times. DNA of the CDR3: TGTGCCAGCAGCTTACTAGATTGGGGGAACTACGAGCAGTACTTC. Translation gives CASSLLDWGNYEQYF. The chain couples TRBV7-9 to TRBJ2-7, with D perhaps TRBD1 or TRBD2 (5 bases each). CDR1 is SEHNR and CDR2 is FQNEAQ in the germline V gene (reference sequence). Trimming took off 2 bases at V and 3 bases at J, with 14 bases between the two ends. The CDR3 loop spans 15 amino acids. Looking up the rest from reference TRBV7-9 and TRBJ2-7 gives the full variable domain: DTGVSQNPRHKITKRGQNVTFRCDPISEHNRLYWYRQTLGQGPEFLTYFQNEAQLEKSRLLSDRFSAERPKGSFSTLEIQRTEQGDSAMYLCASSLLDWGNYEQYFGPGTRLTVT.

The chain combines TRBV20-1 with TRBJ2-7; D may be TRBD2 (6 bases). There are 13 residues in the CDR3. Trimming took 3 bases from V and 1 from J, leaving 10 bases between them. Germline V gives CDR1 DFQATT, CDR2 SNEGSKA (reference sequence). The DNA of the CDR3 is TGCAGTGCTAGCGGGGGAGTATCCTACGAGCAGTACTTC. Amino acids: CSASGGVSYEQYF.

This clonotype turned up a few times. The gene calls are TRBV15 and TRBJ1-3; no clear D gene. In germline, CDR1 is LNHNV, CDR2 YYDKDF (reference sequence). Trimming took off 8 bases at V and 0 bases at J, with 11 bases between the two ends. The CDR3 has 14 amino acids. The CDR3 here is CATSPGISGNTIYF. CDR3 coding DNA: TGTGCCACCTCTCCCGGTATCTCTGGAAACACCATATATTTT.

In this sample, this clonotype turned up a few times. The chain employs TRBV7-2 and TRBJ2-2; 9 bases fit TRBD2. The V gene's germline CDR1 is SGHTA and CDR2 FQGNSA. The ends lost 5 bases at V and 4 bases at J; junction bases unmatched: 8. The CDR3 covers 16 residues. The CDR3 DNA reads TGTGCCAGCAGCCAAGGGGCTAGCGGGATCACCGGGGAGCTGTTTTTT. It yields the protein CASSQGASGITGELFF.

CDR3: CASSYSNRLTEAFF. The CDR3 DNA reads as TGTGCCAGCAGTTACTCGAACCGGTTGACTGAAGCTTTCTTT. The genes are TRBV6-2 or TRBV6-3 and TRBJ1-1; D uncertain. Trimming took off 0 bases at V and 5 bases at J, with 10 bases between the two ends. Germline loops: CDR1 MNHEY, CDR2 SVGEGT. The CDR3 has 14 amino acids.

The chain combines TRBV5-1 with TRBJ1-1; the D is unclear. The CDR3 extends over 13 amino acids. Germline V gene data show CDR1 as SGHRS and CDR2 as YFSETQ. V lost 4 bases, J lost 2 bases, and 9 bases lay in between. The CDR3 is CASSPRYNTEAFF. In nucleotides, the CDR3 is TGCGCCAGCAGCCCGAGATATAACACTGAAGCTTTCTTT. The full variable domain, its missing parts supplied by reference TRBV5-1 and TRBJ1-1, is KAGVTQTPRYLIKTRGQQVTLSCSPISGHRSVSWYQQTPGQGLQFLFEYFSETQRNKGNFPGRFSGRQFSNSRSEMNVSTLELGDSALYLCASSPRYNTEAFFGQGTRLTVV.

This clonotype was seen a few times. The J gene is TRBJ2-2, the V gene TRBV20-1; D perhaps matches TRBD1 (5 bases). In germline, CDR1 is DFQATT, CDR2 SNEGSKA (reference sequence). Trimming took 0 bases from V and 2 from J, leaving 13 bases between them. The CDR3 sequence is 16 residues long. The CDR3 DNA sequence: TGCAGTGCTAGAGATGCCAAGGGGTTAAACACCGGGGAGCTGTTTTTT. Its translation is CSARDAKGLNTGELFF.

In this sample, this clonotype turned up a few times. The chain joins TRBV24-1 to TRBJ2-1; D is possibly TRBD2 (6 bases). V gave up 4 bases and J gave up 5 bases, with 11 bases separating them. The germline V gene has CDR1 KGHDR and CDR2 SFDVKD. This CDR3 has 14 residues. The CDR3 coding sequence is TGTGCCACCAGTGAAAGGGACTTCCACAATGAGCAGTTCTTC. Protein: CATSERDFHNEQFF.

A few counts support this clonotype. The chain joins TRBV28 to TRBJ2-3; TRBD2 matches 8 bases. This CDR3 is 17 amino acids long. J was trimmed by 0 bases and V by 4 bases; bases with no gene match: 9. Looked up from germline, CDR1 is MDHEN and CDR2 is SYDVKM. The CDR3 region is CASSWPLQRESTDTQYF. Here the CDR3 DNA reads TGTGCCAGCAGTTGGCCCCTTCAGCGGGAGAGCACAGATACGCAGTATTTT.

This clonotype was counted between two and nine times. The chain links TRBV3-1 to TRBJ1-2; D is perhaps TRBD1 (5 bases). The germline gives CDR1 LGHDT, CDR2 YNNKEL (reference sequence). The CDR3 sequence is 16 residues long. The germline V and J ends were trimmed by 1 base and 4 bases, with 16 bases remaining between them. CDR3 region: CASSQADGAGGYGYTF. CDR3 coding DNA: TGTGCCAGCAGCCAAGCTGACGGGGCCGGTGGCTATGGCTACACCTTC.

This chain links TRBV19 with TRBJ2-7; D perhaps matches TRBD2 (6 bases). Germline V CDR1 and CDR2: LNHDA, SQIVND (reference sequence). The length of the CDR3 is 12 residues. The germline V and J ends were trimmed by 9 bases and 3 bases, with 12 bases remaining between them. CDR3 sequence (DNA): TGTGCCAGCGGGGCGACTAGCTACGAGCAGTACTTC. Its translation: CASGATSYEQYF.

This clonotype was counted only a few times. The chain is built from TRBV5-1 and TRBJ2-3; no definite D call. The ends were cut back, 0 bases at V and 0 bases at J, with 8 bases in the middle. The CDR3 spans 15 residues. The germline V gene encodes CDR1 SGHRS and CDR2 YFSETQ. CDR3 sequence (DNA): TGCGCCAGCAGCTTGGCAGTCACTAGCACAGATACGCAGTATTTT. It is translated as CASSLAVTSTDTQYF.

A few counts support this clonotype. V usage is TRBV25-1 and J usage is TRBJ2-5, with a possible D match to TRBD2 (6 bases). CDR3 length: 14 amino acids. V dropped 1 base and J dropped 9 bases, with 15 bases sitting between them. From germline, CDR1 is MGHDK and CDR2 SYGVNS. The CDR3 here is CASSESGLGEAQYF. The CDR3 DNA is TGTGCCAGCAGTGAATCAGGGCTCGGGGAGGCCCAGTACTTC.

This clonotype was picked up a small number of times. The CDR3, as DNA: TGTGCCACCAGTGGAACTAGCCAACGCACAGATACGCAGTATTTT. It is translated as CATSGTSQRTDTQYF. The gene calls are TRBV24-1 and TRBJ2-3; D is possibly TRBD2 (6 bases). The germline CDR1 and CDR2 sequences are KGHDR and SFDVKD. The CDR3 is 15 residues long. Trimming shortened V by 5 bases and J by 1 base, and 12 bases separated the two germline ends.